This T cell receptor (beta chain) was recorded in a study of T cells after yellow fever vaccination. A process of 5'RACE template switching, which added a universal primer site and UMIs, was used to make TCR cDNA. Each CDR3 protein gets one entry after TCRdb re-called the 5' RACE reads with MiXCR. The repertoire holds some 110,000 distinct CDR3 sequences, with roughly 7.2% as singletons. The length of the CDR3 is 16 residues. With 4 bases removed from V and 4 bases from J, the gap between germline ends came to 15 bases. CDR1 SGHNT and CDR2 YYREEE come from the germline V gene (reference sequence). Findings and limits, study-wide: The study re-detected most primary-vaccination clones after the booster (around 96% CD4, approximately 88% CD8). Relatively few clonotypes were ones that appeared in both CD4 and CD8 compartments. Weaker, the secondary response peaked sooner, at day 5 versus 15.

On this clonotype itself: Its antigen is not known.

The specimen comprised CD4+ T cells sorted from PBMCs, sampled 35 to 50 days after the first yellow fever vaccination. The chain combines TRBV5-4 with TRBJ2-6; D is undetermined. This sequence originates from a man aged 18-30 years who received the YFV17D yellow fever vaccine. The CDR3, as DNA: TGTGCCAGCAGCACTGAGGCCAGCCTGGGGGCCAACGTCCTGACTTTC. It codes for CASSTEASLGANVLTF.